The clone carrying this T cell receptor (beta chain) was observed a handful of times. Its antigen remains unknown. As the CDR3 is not closed by the conserved phenylalanine or tryptophan, this likely results from a read error. MiXCR, applied by TCRdb to the reads, yields one record per CDR3 protein. This sample has about 150,000 distinct CDR3 sequences, with roughly 15% found just once. The entry originates in a study of T cell repertoires in cytomegalovirus infection. Study-wide results and limits: HLA-C-restricted CMV clonotypes gave the most frequent clonotype in two of eight donors.

The CDR3 contains 16 residues. Trimming pared 4 bases from V and 4 bases from J, leaving 20 bases between. CDR1 SGHVS and CDR2 FNYEAQ come from the germline V gene. The origin of this receptor is a human donor in good health (CMV status not recorded). Some clones in this sample may be carry-over from other donors' samples. This chain joins TRBV7-6 and TRBJ2-7, with a tentative D call TRBD2 (6 bases). Material for sequencing was CD8+ T cells from PBMCs. The CDR3 sequence: CASSSHRGTDPYEQYL. CDR3 bases: TGTGCCAGCAGCTCACATCGGGGGACGGATCCTTACGAGCAGTACCTC.